The 13 T cell receptor beta chains given below trace back to one sample, sequenced in a study of blood T cells in healthy people across ages. A second PCR, run for about 6 to 12 cycles, used a sample-barcoded 5' primer plus a J-beta primer mix. TCRdb recomputed calls from the 5' RACE reads with MiXCR, one row per CDR3 protein. The sample consists of about 780,000 distinct CDR3 sequences, 62% of them appearing once. Sequences were obtained from blood. These receptors came from a man aged 30 to 39 in good health.

The chain is built from TRBV6-1 and TRBJ1-5, with 7 bases that match TRBD1. The CDR3 consists of 13 residues. Germline CDR1 and CDR2: MNHNS and SASEGT. With 7 bases clipped from V and 4 bases from J, the junction kept 4 bases outside the gene matches. CDR3 in amino acids: CASIGQENQPQHF. In DNA, the CDR3 is TGTGCCAGCATAGGACAGGAGAATCAGCCCCAGCATTTT.

The chain is built from TRBV20-1 and TRBJ1-1, with D maybe TRBD1 (5 bases). CDR1 is DFQATT, CDR2 SNEGSKA, per germline (reference sequence). The CDR3 extends over 12 amino acids. V dropped 4 bases and J dropped 3 bases, with 9 bases sitting between them. CDR3 sequence: CSAIRDDTEAFF. The CDR3 DNA sequence: TGCAGTGCTATCAGGGATGACACTGAAGCTTTCTTT.

This clonotype was observed a few times. The chain links TRBV29-1 to TRBJ2-5; TRBD2 aligns across 7 bases. The J segment lost 8 bases and the V segment lost 3 bases, leaving 3 bases of the junction unmatched. Germline CDR1 reads SQVTM; CDR2 reads ANQGSEA. The CDR3 extends over 11 amino acids. CDR3 in amino acids: CSVDQRGTQYF. The CDR3, as DNA: TGCAGCGTTGACCAGCGGGGTACCCAGTACTTC. The entire variable domain, with the rest obtained from reference TRBV29-1 and TRBJ2-5, is as follows: SAVISQKPSRDICQRGTSLTIQCQVDSQVTMMFWYRQQPGQSLTLIATANQGSEATYESGFVIDKFPISRPNLTFSTLTVSNMSPEDSSIYLCSVDQRGTQYFGPGTRLLVL.

This clonotype was detected a few times. V and J are TRBV20-1 and TRBJ2-4; TRBD2 matches 7 bases. The germline V gene encodes CDR1 DFQATT and CDR2 SNEGSKA (reference sequence). V lost 5 bases, J lost 0 bases, and 10 bases stayed unmatched. The CDR3 length is 16 residues. In nucleotides, the CDR3 is TGCAGTGCTCTACTCCGCGGGGGACTAGCCAAAAACATTCAGTACTTC. Protein sequence: CSALLRGGLAKNIQYF.

The CDR3 protein is CATSAGRGAGAYNEQFF. CDR3 bases: TGTGCCACCAGTGCCGGACGGGGCGCGGGGGCCTACAATGAGCAGTTCTTC. The chain carries TRBV24-1 and TRBJ2-1; 7 positions agree with TRBD2. The V gene end was trimmed by 5 bases and the J gene end by 2 bases; junction bases not matched to a gene: 11. The CDR3 covers 17 residues. CDR1 is KGHDR, CDR2 SFDVKD, per germline.

The genes are TRBV10-3 and TRBJ2-3; 9 bases are shared with TRBD1. This CDR3 has 17 amino acids. Germline V CDR1 and CDR2: ENHRY, SYGVKD. J lost 4 bases, V lost 4 bases, and 12 bases had no gene match. CDR3 amino acids: CAISGRAPGQGPDTQYF. For the CDR3, the DNA is TGTGCCATCAGTGGACGGGCTCCGGGACAGGGCCCAGATACGCAGTATTTT.

The rearrangement uses TRBV20-1 and TRBJ1-2; D is perhaps TRBD1 (6 bases). V was clipped by 1 base and J by 4 bases, with 13 bases between them. Germline assignment: CDR1 DFQATT and CDR2 SNEGSKA (reference sequence). This CDR3 is built from 14 residues. The CDR3 nucleotides are TGCAGTGCTAGAGGATACAGGGAGAGCTATGGCTACACCTTC. This encodes CSARGYRESYGYTF.

This clonotype occurred a few times. This sequence joins TRBV6-5 and TRBJ2-5; 7 nucleotides align to TRBD2. J gave up 0 bases and V 2 bases, and 12 bases lay outside the gene matches. This CDR3 has 18 amino acids. Per the germline V gene, CDR1 is MNHEY and CDR2 is SVGAGI. CDR3: CASSYIGASGLYQETQYF. CDR3 bases: TGTGCCAGCAGTTACATCGGGGCTAGCGGACTTTACCAAGAGACCCAGTACTTC.

V usage is TRBV12-3 or TRBV12-4 and J usage is TRBJ2-1; no clear D gene. The V gene lost 6 bases and the J gene lost 2 bases, with 11 bases spanning the gap. This CDR3 has 14 amino acids. In DNA form, the CDR3 reads TGTGCCAGCAGCCCCAGTATGCCCTACAATGAGCAGTTCTTC. This sequence encodes CASSPSMPYNEQFF.

This sequence joins TRBV27 and TRBJ2-7, with D possibly TRBD1 on 7 matching bases. This CDR3 has 17 residues. CDR1 is MNHEY, CDR2 SMNVEV, per germline (reference sequence). V lost 1 base, J lost 9 bases, and 25 bases lay in between. The DNA of the CDR3 is TGTGCCAGCAGTTTATTCCTACGGGGGACAGCGACAGATACGCAGTACTTC. Encoded protein: CASSLFLRGTATDTQYF.

The CDR3 coding sequence is TGTGCCAGCGGTATCCCTGGGGCAAATTCACCCCTCCACTTT. It yields the protein CASGIPGANSPLHF. The chain carries TRBV6-6 and TRBJ1-6; D is perhaps TRBD1 (5 bases). The CDR3 length is 14 residues. Germline-derived CDR1 and CDR2 are MNHNY and SVGAGI (reference sequence). Trimming took off 8 bases at V and 7 bases at J, with 15 bases between the two ends.

V is TRBV4-2 and J is TRBJ1-2; D gene unclear. The CDR3 spans 14 residues. Germline V gives CDR1 LGHNA, CDR2 YNFKEQ. Trimming left V 0 bases short and J 1 base short, with 6 bases between. The CDR3 loop reads CASSQDWGNYGYTF. In nucleotides, the CDR3 is TGTGCCAGCAGCCAAGATTGGGGTAACTATGGCTACACCTTC.

This clonotype is a singleton in its sample. The rearrangement joins TRBV7-2 to TRBJ2-1; TRBD2 agrees at 11 bases. The CDR3 runs to 16 residues. Unmatched junction bases numbered 10, after V lost 4 bases and J lost 8 bases. The germline CDR1 and CDR2 sequences are SGHTA and FQGNSA. The CDR3 nucleotides read TGTGCCAGCAGCTGGCCGCGACTAGCGGGGCGGGATGAGCAGTTCTTC. Translated, it gives CASSWPRLAGRDEQFF.